This TCR beta chain was identified during a study of long-term antiretroviral therapy in people with HIV. Study-wide results and caveats: Post-ART diversity increased but stayed below transplant donor controls. Participants lacked recorded data on ART adherence, viral resistance or therapy changes.

The assay, immunoSEQ v3.0, was run at survey level. Clones were read by immunoSEQ multiplex PCR, and TCRdb kept only the in-frame ones, dropping some. Among about 28,000 clones, 65% to 85% were seen once, and the ten largest hold 6.2%. Only United States sites treated participants with HIV. In regard to this clone: Its antigen is currently unknown.

The sequence was obtained from a man between 18 and 35 years old with HIV. The specimen was unsorted PBMCs, collected 0.4 years after starting antiretroviral therapy.

CDR3: CASSQDRASTYEQYF. The CDR3 nucleotides are TGCGCCAGCAGCCAAGACCGCGCCAGTACCTACGAGCAGTACTTC. This rearrangement joins TRBV4-3 to TRBJ2-7; D is unclear. This CDR3 is built from 15 residues. Germline V CDR1 and CDR2: LGHNA, YSLEER. Trimming took off 0 bases at V and 2 bases at J, with 11 bases between the two ends.